This T cell receptor beta chain was captured by sequencing in a study of blood T cell repertoires in COVID-19. Study summary: The United States, Italy and Spain were the sources of the acute and convalescent COVID-19 samples. From T cells, B-cell-depleted T cells, or PBMCs came the material, which was cDNA or gDNA.

In the authors' workflow: Nucleated cell counts were estimated from reference gene primer amplification. TCRdb's table, derived via immunoSEQ multiplex PCR, lists solely in-frame clones and lacks some. From that table come the V and J calls and clone size; the DNA was used to work out D and trimming. Here the sample spans about 52,000 clones, about 90% being singletons. The CDR3 consists of 15 residues. After removal of 0 bases from V and 7 bases from J, the junction contained 9 bases not matched to a gene. Germline values: CDR1 SGDLS, CDR2 YYNGEE. This sequence originates from a human donor in a cohort sampled during active COVID-19. The sample was peripheral blood. The chain uses TRBV9 and TRBJ2-7; TRBD2 aligns across 8 bases. CDR3 DNA sequence: TGTGCCAGCAGCGTAGATGGAACTAGCGGAGCGGAGCAGTACTTC. Its translation: CASSVDGTSGAEQYF.